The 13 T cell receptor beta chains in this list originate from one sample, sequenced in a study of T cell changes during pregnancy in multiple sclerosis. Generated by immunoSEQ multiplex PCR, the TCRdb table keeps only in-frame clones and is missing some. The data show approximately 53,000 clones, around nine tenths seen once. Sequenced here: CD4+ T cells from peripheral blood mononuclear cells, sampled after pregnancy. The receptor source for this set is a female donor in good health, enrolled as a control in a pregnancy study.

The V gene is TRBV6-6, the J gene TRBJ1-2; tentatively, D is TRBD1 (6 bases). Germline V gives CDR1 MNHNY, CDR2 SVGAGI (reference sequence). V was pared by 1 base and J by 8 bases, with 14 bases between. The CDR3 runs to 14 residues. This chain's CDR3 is CASSYFRGGGGYTF. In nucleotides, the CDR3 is TGTGCCAGCAGTTACTTTCGCGGGGGCGGGGGCTACACCTTC.

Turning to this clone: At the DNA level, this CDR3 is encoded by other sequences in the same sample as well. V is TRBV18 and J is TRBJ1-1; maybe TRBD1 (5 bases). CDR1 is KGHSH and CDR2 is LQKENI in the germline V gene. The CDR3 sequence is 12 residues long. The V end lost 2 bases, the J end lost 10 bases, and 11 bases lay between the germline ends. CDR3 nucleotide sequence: TGTGCCAGCTCACCAGTGCAGGGTGCAGCTTTCTTT. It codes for CASSPVQGAAFF.

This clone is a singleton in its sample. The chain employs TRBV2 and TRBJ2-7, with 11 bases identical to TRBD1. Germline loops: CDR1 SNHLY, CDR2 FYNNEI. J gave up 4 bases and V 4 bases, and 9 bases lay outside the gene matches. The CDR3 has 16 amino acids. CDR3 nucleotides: TGTGCCAGCAGTGGGGACAGGGGGTTGACCTTGTACGAGCAGTACTTC. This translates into CASSGDRGLTLYEQYF.

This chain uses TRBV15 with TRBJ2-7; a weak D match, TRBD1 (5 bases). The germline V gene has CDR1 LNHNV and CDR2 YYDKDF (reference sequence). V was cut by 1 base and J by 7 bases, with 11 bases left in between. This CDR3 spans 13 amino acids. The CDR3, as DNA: TGTGCCACCAGCAGAGTACAGGCTCGGGAGCAGTACTTC. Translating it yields CATSRVQAREQYF.

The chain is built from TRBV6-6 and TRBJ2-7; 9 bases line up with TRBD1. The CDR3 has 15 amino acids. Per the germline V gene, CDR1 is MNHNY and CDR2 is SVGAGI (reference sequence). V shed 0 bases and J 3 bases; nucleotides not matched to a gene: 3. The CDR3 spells CASSYSAGQGYEQYF. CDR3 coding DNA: TGTGCCAGCAGTTACTCGGCGGGACAGGGCTACGAGCAGTACTTC.

The chain's CDR3 is CASHPLPGISTEAFF. CDR3 nucleotide sequence: TGTGCCAGTCACCCGCTTCCGGGGATTAGCACTGAAGCTTTCTTT. The chain has TRBV6-1 and TRBJ1-1; D is unclear. There are 15 residues in the CDR3. Germline loops: CDR1 MNHNS, CDR2 SASEGT. V was trimmed by 9 bases and J by 4 bases, leaving 21 bases between them.

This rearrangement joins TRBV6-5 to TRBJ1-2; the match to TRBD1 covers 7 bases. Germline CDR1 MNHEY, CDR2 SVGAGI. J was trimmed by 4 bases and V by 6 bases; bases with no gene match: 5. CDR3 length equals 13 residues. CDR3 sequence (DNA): TGTGCCAGCAGCCGCGACAGGGTCTATGGCTACACCTTC. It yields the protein CASSRDRVYGYTF.

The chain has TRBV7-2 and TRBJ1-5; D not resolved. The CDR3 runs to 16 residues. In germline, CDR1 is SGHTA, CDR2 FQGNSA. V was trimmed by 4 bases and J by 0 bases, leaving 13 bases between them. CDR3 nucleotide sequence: TGTGCCAGCAGCTCAACCCGGACTGCTAGCAATCAGCCCCAGCATTTT. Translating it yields CASSSTRTASNQPQHF.

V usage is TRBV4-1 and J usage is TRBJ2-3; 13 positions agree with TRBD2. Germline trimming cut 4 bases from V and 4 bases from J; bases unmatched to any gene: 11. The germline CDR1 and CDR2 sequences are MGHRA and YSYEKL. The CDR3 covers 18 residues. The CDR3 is CASSPGLAGVIRSDTQYF. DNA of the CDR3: TGCGCCAGCAGCCCCGGACTAGCGGGAGTAATTAGGTCAGATACGCAGTATTTT.

In DNA, the CDR3 is TGCGCCAGCAGCGGGGGCAGCTCCTACGAGCAGTACTTC. As protein: CASSGGSSYEQYF. The V call is TRBV5-1, the J call TRBJ2-5, with a tentative D call TRBD1 (6 bases). The better agreement between TRBJ2-7 and the DNA end casts doubt on the J call. CDR3 length: 13 amino acids. The germline CDR1 and CDR2 sequences are SGHRS and YFSETQ.

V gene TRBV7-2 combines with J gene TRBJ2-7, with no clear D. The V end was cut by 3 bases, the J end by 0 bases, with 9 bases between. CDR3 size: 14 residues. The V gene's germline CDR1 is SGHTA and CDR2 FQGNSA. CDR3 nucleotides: TGTGCCAGCAGCTTTGAGGCCAGCTCCTACGAGCAGTACTTC. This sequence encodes CASSFEASSYEQYF.

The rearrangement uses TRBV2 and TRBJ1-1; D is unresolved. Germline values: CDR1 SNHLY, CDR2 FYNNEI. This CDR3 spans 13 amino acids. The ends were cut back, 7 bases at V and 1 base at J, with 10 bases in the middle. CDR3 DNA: TGTGCCAGCACGCTCGACTGGAACACTGAAGCTTTCTTT. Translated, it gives CASTLDWNTEAFF.

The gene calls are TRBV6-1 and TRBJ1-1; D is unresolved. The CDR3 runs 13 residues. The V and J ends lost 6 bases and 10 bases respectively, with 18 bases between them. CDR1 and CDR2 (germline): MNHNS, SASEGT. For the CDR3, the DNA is TGTGCCAGCAGCCATCGCCCGGGGTTTGGAGCTTTCTTT. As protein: CASSHRPGFGAFF.